These 21 T cell receptor beta chains were all obtained from the same sample, sequenced in a study of shared clonotypes between healthy human individuals. TCRdb keeps only in-frame clones here, not all; method: immunoSEQ multiplex PCR. The repertoire holds a few million clones, with 90% to 95% as singletons. Sequenced input: naive CD4+ T cells sorted from blood. Subset of the sample: CD45RA+ positively selected. Source of these receptors: a man younger than 35 in good health.

This clone came up once. The chain links TRBV9 to TRBJ2-3; 13 nucleotides match TRBD2. V trimming: 4 bases; J trimming: 0 bases; junction bases outside the gene matches: 2. Germline V gene sequence: CDR1 SGDLS, CDR2 YYNGEE. This CDR3 has 16 residues. The CDR3, as DNA: TGTGCCAGCAGCACTAGCGGGGGGGCTAGCACAGATACGCAGTATTTT. This gives the protein CASSTSGGASTDTQYF.

The chain carries TRBV6-6 and TRBJ1-2, with 11 bases aligning to TRBD1. CDR3 length: 15 residues. Germline CDR1 is MNHNY and CDR2 is SVGAGI (reference sequence). V lost 5 bases, J lost 5 bases, and 7 bases stayed unmatched. CDR3 nucleotide sequence: TGTGCCAGCAGTCAAGGAGGACAGGGGGCTTATGGCTACACCTTC. Encoded protein: CASSQGGQGAYGYTF.

The DNA for the CDR3 is TGTGCCAGCAGTTTATCGGCAGGGAACAGAGAGACCCAGTACTTC. Protein: CASSLSAGNRETQYF. The chain combines TRBV27 with TRBJ2-5; the D gene is possibly TRBD1 (5 bases). This CDR3 region has 15 residues. The V gene lost 0 bases and the J gene lost 4 bases, with 12 bases spanning the gap. Germline values: CDR1 MNHEY, CDR2 SMNVEV (reference sequence).

The V gene is TRBV28, the J gene TRBJ1-2; D gene unclear. Germline values: CDR1 MDHEN, CDR2 SYDVKM. The CDR3 loop spans 13 amino acids. The V end lost 2 bases, the J end lost 4 bases, and 8 bases lay between the germline ends. The CDR3 protein is CASSLDQIYGYTF. The CDR3 DNA is TGTGCCAGCAGTTTAGACCAGATCTATGGCTACACCTTC.

The chain links TRBV7-6 to TRBJ2-7; D possibly matches TRBD1 or TRBD2 (5 bases each). V lost 1 base and J lost 1, with 14 bases in between. Per the germline V gene, CDR1 is SGHVS and CDR2 is FNYEAQ. The CDR3 is 16 residues long. The CDR3 reads CASSLGSGTVSYEQYF. Written as DNA, the CDR3 is TGTGCCAGCAGCTTAGGGTCCGGGACGGTGTCCTACGAGCAGTACTTC.

This chain links TRBV4-3 with TRBJ2-3; D call uncertain. Trimming pared 0 bases from V and 4 bases from J, leaving 8 bases between. This CDR3 has 14 amino acids. Germline V gene sequence: CDR1 LGHNA, CDR2 YSLEER. CDR3 region: CASSQDSFPDTQYF. DNA of the CDR3: TGCGCCAGCAGCCAAGACTCCTTCCCAGATACGCAGTATTTT.

The chain uses TRBV4-1 and TRBJ2-3; either TRBD1 or TRBD2 may supply D (7 bases each). Germline V gives CDR1 MGHRA, CDR2 YSYEKL. The CDR3 consists of 15 residues. V lost 1 base to trimming and J lost 4 bases, with 12 bases between them. As DNA, the CDR3 is TGCGCCAGCAGCCAAGTCCAGGGGGGGGCAGATACGCAGTATTTT. The encoded protein is CASSQVQGGADTQYF.

The chain has TRBV5-6 and TRBJ2-7; D is unclear. V shed 0 bases and J shed 3 bases, with 10 bases lying between them. Germline assignment: CDR1 SGHDT and CDR2 YYEEEE. The CDR3 contains 14 residues. In DNA form, the CDR3 reads TGTGCCAGCAGCTTGGGTTTTATGGGCTACGAGCAGTACTTC. Protein product: CASSLGFMGYEQYF.

This chain links TRBV5-1 with TRBJ2-5; TRBD1 matches 8 bases. CDR3 length equals 13 residues. V lost 5 bases, J lost 3 bases, and 3 bases stayed unmatched. Germline loops: CDR1 SGHRS, CDR2 YFSETQ. CDR3 in DNA: TGCGCCAGCAGGCAGGGGGCTGAAGAGACCCAGTACTTC. Encoded protein: CASRQGAEETQYF.

In this sample, this clone turned up once. The rearrangement joins TRBV19 to TRBJ1-5, with 9 bases matching TRBD1. Per the germline V gene, CDR1 is LNHDA and CDR2 is SQIVND (reference sequence). This CDR3 is built from 15 residues. Trimming at V came to 6 bases and at J to 2 bases, leaving 5 bases not matched to a gene. As DNA, the CDR3 is TGTGCCAGTAGCTTCACAGGGGGCGGCAATCAGCCCCAGCATTTT. Translating it yields CASSFTGGGNQPQHF.

The chain has TRBV27 and TRBJ2-5, with 15 bases lining up with TRBD2. The germline gives CDR1 MNHEY, CDR2 SMNVEV (reference sequence). The CDR3 is made up of 16 amino acids. V was pared by 5 bases and J by 5 bases, with 6 bases of the junction left unmatched. The CDR3 DNA sequence: TGTGCCAGCAGTCTTAGGACTAGCGGGAGGGTGGAGACCCAGTACTTC. Its translation is CASSLRTSGRVETQYF.

The J gene is TRBJ1-2, the V gene TRBV28; 8 bases align to TRBD1. Germline assignment: CDR1 MDHEN and CDR2 SYDVKM. V shed 6 bases and J 4 bases; nucleotides not matched to a gene: 7. The CDR3 spans 14 residues. CDR3 residues: CASSRGQGVYGYTF. CDR3 DNA: TGTGCCAGCAGCCGTGGACAGGGAGTCTATGGCTACACCTTC.

V gene TRBV6-5 combines with J gene TRBJ2-1; 9 bases are shared with TRBD2. The germline V gene encodes CDR1 MNHEY and CDR2 SVGAGI. CDR3 length: 14 amino acids. The ends lost 6 bases at V and 5 bases at J; junction bases unmatched: 5. The DNA of the CDR3 is TGTGCCAGCAGGATGACTAGCGGTCACAATGAGCAGTTCTTC. Translation: CASRMTSGHNEQFF.

The chain combines TRBV5-4 with TRBJ1-4; D ambiguous. This CDR3 spans 14 amino acids. Trimming shortened V by 0 bases and J by 7 bases, and 10 bases separated the two germline ends. Germline V CDR1 and CDR2: SGHNT, YYREEE (reference sequence). CDR3 in amino acids: CASSLGGISEKLFF. Written as DNA, the CDR3 is TGTGCCAGCAGCTTGGGGGGAATAAGTGAAAAACTGTTTTTT.

V gene TRBV6-6 combines with J gene TRBJ2-7; the D gene is possibly TRBD2 (6 bases). Between the trimmed V and J ends, which lost 5 bases and 5 bases, there was a span of 16 bases. Germline CDR1 is MNHNY and CDR2 is SVGAGI (reference sequence). The CDR3 runs to 14 residues. The DNA for the CDR3 is TGTGCCAGCAGTATGCGGGACCGCGGGGACGAGCAGTACTTC. It is translated as CASSMRDRGDEQYF.

The V and J genes are TRBV18 and TRBJ1-2; a possible D gene is TRBD1 (5 bases). The CDR3 runs 17 residues. The V and J ends lost 3 bases and 2 bases respectively, with 19 bases between them. In germline, CDR1 is KGHSH, CDR2 LQKENI. CDR3 protein: CASSPQGLGGSNYGYTF. The DNA for the CDR3 is TGTGCCAGCTCACCTCAAGGTCTGGGGGGGTCGAACTATGGCTACACCTTC.

The CDR3 region is CASSSGQSISSYNSPLHF. The DNA of the CDR3 is TGTGCCAGCAGCTCGGGACAGTCTATTAGCTCCTATAATTCACCCCTCCACTTT. The chain carries TRBV5-4 and TRBJ1-6, with TRBD1 matching 7 bases. The CDR3 sequence is 18 residues long. CDR1 and CDR2 from the germline V gene are SGHNT and YYREEE (reference sequence). V lost 3 bases to trimming and J lost 0 bases; unmatched junction nucleotides: 9.

This clone was picked up a small number of times. Other DNA sequences in this specimen translate into the identical CDR3. This CDR3 reads CASSITDTQYF. CDR3 coding DNA: TGTGCCAGCAGTATCACAGATACGCAGTATTTT. The chain uses TRBV28 and TRBJ2-3, with unresolved D. The V and J ends lost 5 bases and 2 bases respectively, with 2 bases between them. The CDR3 length is 11 residues. Germline CDR1 is MDHEN and CDR2 is SYDVKM.

V gene TRBV27 combines with J gene TRBJ2-6, with D maybe TRBD1 (6 bases). The length of the CDR3 is 15 residues. Looked up from germline, CDR1 is MNHEY and CDR2 is SMNVEV (reference sequence). V lost 6 bases and J lost 0, with 9 bases in between. The CDR3 DNA follows: TGTGCCAGCAGCTGGACAGCCTCTGGGGCCAACGTCCTGACTTTC. It is translated as CASSWTASGANVLTF. The full variable domain, with the rest looked up from reference TRBV27 and TRBJ2-6, is EAQVTQNPRYLITVTGKKLTVTCSQNMNHEYMSWYRQDPGLGLRQIYYSMNVEVTDKGDVPEGYKVSRKEKRNFPLILESPSPNQTSLYFCASSWTASGANVLTFGAGSRLTVL.

The chain links TRBV5-1 to TRBJ2-5; TRBD1 aligns across 10 bases. CDR3 length equals 16 residues. The V gene end was trimmed by 3 bases and the J gene end by 5 bases; junction bases not matched to a gene: 10. Germline assignment: CDR1 SGHRS and CDR2 YFSETQ. CDR3 in amino acids: CASSSLATGGLETQYF. Written as DNA, the CDR3 is TGCGCCAGCAGCTCCTTAGCGACAGGGGGCTTGGAGACCCAGTACTTC. The variable domain in full, completed from reference TRBV5-1 and TRBJ2-5, reads KAGVTQTPRYLIKTRGQQVTLSCSPISGHRSVSWYQQTPGQGLQFLFEYFSETQRNKGNFPGRFSGRQFSNSRSEMNVSTLELGDSALYLCASSSLATGGLETQYFGPGTRLLVL.

The chain uses TRBV2 and TRBJ2-3; TRBD2 matches at 12 bases. CDR3 size: 16 residues. J gave up 3 bases and V 7 bases, and 8 bases lay outside the gene matches. Germline V gene data show CDR1 as SNHLY and CDR2 as FYNNEI. This CDR3 is CASNGLAGIRTDTQYF. The CDR3, as DNA: TGTGCCAGCAATGGACTAGCGGGAATCAGAACAGATACGCAGTATTTT.